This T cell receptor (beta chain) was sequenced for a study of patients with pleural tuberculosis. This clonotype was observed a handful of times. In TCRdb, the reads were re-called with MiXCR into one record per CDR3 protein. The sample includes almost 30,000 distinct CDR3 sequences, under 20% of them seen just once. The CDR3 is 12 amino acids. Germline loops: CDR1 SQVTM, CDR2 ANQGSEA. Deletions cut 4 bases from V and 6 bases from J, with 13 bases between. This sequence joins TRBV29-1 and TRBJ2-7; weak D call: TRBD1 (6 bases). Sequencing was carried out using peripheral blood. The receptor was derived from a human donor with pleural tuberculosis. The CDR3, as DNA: TGCAGCGTTGTTGGGACAACGTCCGAGCAGTACTTC. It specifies CSVVGTTSEQYF.